These 5 T cell receptor beta chains originate from one sample sequenced in a study of beta chain features in type 1 diabetes. The isolated RNA, all of it, was reverse transcribed, so expressed TCRB transcripts were what got sequenced. Produced via immunoSEQ multiplex PCR; TCRdb's table is partial and in-frame only. The table shows 330,000 or so clones, with less than 15% occurring only once. Source material: central memory CD4+ T cells from blood. The receptor set was obtained from a man aged 25 to 45 in good health.

This clone was counted ten times or more. This sample includes further DNA sequences coding for the same CDR3. This chain joins TRBV28 and TRBJ2-7; D is unresolved. The CDR3 consists of 14 residues. The V gene lost 2 bases and the J gene lost 0 bases, with 8 bases spanning the gap. Germline V lookup: CDR1 MDHEN, CDR2 SYDVKM. The CDR3 spells CASSLPDSSYEQYV. In nucleotides, the CDR3 is TGTGCCAGCAGTTTACCAGATAGCTCCTACGAGCAGTACGTC.

This clone was counted many times. The chain is built from TRBV25-1 and TRBJ2-5; the D is unclear. The germline V and J ends were trimmed by 3 bases and 7 bases, with 9 bases remaining between them. The CDR3 covers 12 residues. Germline CDR1 is MGHDK and CDR2 is SYGVNS. The CDR3 DNA is TGTGCCAGCAGTGATATGTATGCGACCCAGTACTTC. It yields the protein CASSDMYATQYF.

This clone occurred a few times. The J gene is TRBJ1-2, the V gene TRBV7-2, with D perhaps matching TRBD1 (5 bases). The germline gives CDR1 SGHTA, CDR2 FQGNSA. The CDR3 consists of 13 residues. Deletions cut 7 bases from V and 7 bases from J, with 16 bases between. The CDR3 sequence: CASTTGGRRGYTF. The CDR3 DNA reads as TGTGCCAGCACTACCGGGGGGAGACGTGGCTACACCTTC.

This clone was observed a few times. V and J are TRBV5-1 and TRBJ2-6; no clear D gene. The V and J ends lost 1 base and 3 bases respectively, with 8 bases between them. CDR1 and CDR2 (germline): SGHRS, YFSETQ. The CDR3 has 15 residues. CDR3 DNA sequence: TGCGCCAGCAGCTTGTCGCGAGTTGGGGCCAACGTCCTGACTTTC. Translating gives CASSLSRVGANVLTF.

The genes are TRBV27 and TRBJ2-1; 7 nucleotides agree with TRBD2. V lost 6 bases to trimming and J lost 4 bases; unmatched junction nucleotides: 12. The CDR3 spans 16 residues. Germline V CDR1 and CDR2: MNHEY, SMNVEV (reference sequence). This CDR3 is CASSRSSGITYNEQFF. The CDR3 DNA follows: TGTGCCAGCAGCCGAAGCAGCGGGATCACTTACAATGAGCAGTTCTTC.